The rows below give T cell receptor beta chains drawn from one sample of a study of shared clonotypes between healthy human individuals. The method was immunoSEQ multiplex PCR; TCRdb's version includes in-frame clones alone and lacks a portion of them. The table has 2 million or so clones, 85% to 95% seen once; the top ten hold approximately 0.13%. Sample: naive CD4+ T cells sorted from blood. Source of these receptors: a young man in good health. Each CDR3 is given with its conserved first and last residue. Fields, in order: V gene, J gene, D gene, CDR3 DNA, CDR3 protein. The D gene is left open where the match is weak.

>TRBV5-8|TRBJ2-5|NA
TGTGCCAGCAGCTTGGACAGGGGGGGTCCGCCGCAAGAGACCCAGTACTTC
CASSLDRGGPPQETQYF
>TRBV28|TRBJ1-2|TRBD1
TGTGCCAGCAGTTCCCCAGGGGGCGCCTATGGCTACACCTTC
CASSSPGGAYGYTF
>TRBV6-5|TRBJ2-7|NA
TGTGCCAGCAGTTACTCGCAGGGGCCTACCTACGAGCAGTACTTC
CASSYSQGPTYEQYF
>TRBV9|TRBJ2-7|TRBD1
TGTGCCAGCAGCCGGGACAGCAGCTCCTACGAGCAGTACTTC
CASSRDSSSYEQYF
>TRBV6-5|TRBJ2-3|TRBD1
TGTGCCAGCAGACGCGGACAGGGAACAGATACGCAGTATTTT
CASRRGQGTDTQYF
>TRBV5-1|TRBJ1-6|NA
TGCGCCAGCAGCTTGCTCGACAGCTTTAATTCACCCCTCCACTTT
CASSLLDSFNSPLHF
>TRBV19|TRBJ1-6|NA
TGTGCCAGTACAGAGGGCTCATATAATTCACCCCTCCACTTT
CASTEGSYNSPLHF
>TRBV5-6|TRBJ2-5|TRBD2
TGTGCCAGCAGCGGGTCCGGGACTAGCGGGACGGAGACCCAGTACTTC
CASSGSGTSGTETQYF
>TRBV5-1|TRBJ1-2|TRBD1
TGCGCCAGCAGCCCGAGACAGGGGCATGGCTACACCTTC
CASSPRQGHGYTF
>TRBV5-4|TRBJ2-3|NA
TGTGCCAGCAGCTTACCATTCGGCAGGGGCACAGATACGCAGTATTTT
CASSLPFGRGTDTQYF
>TRBV30|TRBJ2-5|NA
TGTGCCTGGAGTGTAATAGCGCAAGAGACCCAGTACTTC
CAWSVIAQETQYF
>TRBV5-6|TRBJ2-3|TRBD2
TGTGCCAGCAGCTTGAGCGCTAGCGGGGGCACCGTGGATACGCAGTATTTT
CASSLSASGGTVDTQYF
>TRBV4-3|TRBJ2-1|TRBD1
TGCGCCAGCAGCCAAGGGGGACAGGGGGCGCGGCATGAGCAGTTCTTC
CASSQGGQGARHEQFF
>TRBV14|TRBJ2-7|NA
TGTGCCAGCAGCCAAGTTACAGACTACGAGCAGTACTTC
CASSQVTDYEQYF
>TRBV5-1|TRBJ1-1|NA
TGCGCCAGCAGCGCAACAGGATTCACTGAAGCTTTCTTT
CASSATGFTEAFF
>TRBV5-1|TRBJ2-1|NA
TGCGCCAGCAGCTTGGTGGGGGTCAATGAGCAGTTCTTC
CASSLVGVNEQFF
>TRBV6-1|TRBJ1-1|TRBD1
TGTGCCAGCAGTGTTTTAGGGACAGGGGGGATCGGCACTGAAGCTTTCTTT
CASSVLGTGGIGTEAFF